Following are 26 T cell receptor beta chains from one sample sequenced in a study. TCRdb passed the RT-PCR reads through MiXCR, listing each CDR3 protein once. The table records hundreds of thousands of distinct CDR3 sequences, more than 13% of them present only once. Sequencing was carried out using memory CD4+ T cells from blood. These receptors came from a female donor in good health, serving as a healthy control.

This clonotype has at least ten counts. The gene calls are TRBV7-8 and TRBJ1-1; D unclear. The V gene lost 1 base and the J gene lost 0 bases, with 12 bases spanning the gap. The CDR3 has 16 amino acids. CDR1 and CDR2 from the germline V gene are SGHVS and FQNEAQ. CDR3: CASSLVAPGLNTEAFF. CDR3 DNA sequence: TGTGCCAGCAGCTTAGTCGCCCCTGGTTTGAACACTGAAGCTTTCTTT.

The V gene is TRBV6-2 or TRBV6-3, the J gene TRBJ2-7, with 9 nucleotides matching TRBD1. The J segment lost 5 bases and the V segment lost 5 bases, leaving 4 bases of the junction unmatched. The CDR3 is 13 amino acids. CDR1 and CDR2 from the germline V gene are MNHEY and SVGEGT. CDR3 DNA: TGTGCCAGCAGTATCGGGACAGGGAACGAGCAGTACTTC. Encoded protein: CASSIGTGNEQYF.

This clonotype was counted ten times or more. The V call is TRBV20-1, the J call TRBJ2-7, with D unclear. Germline V gene lookup returns CDR1 DFQATT and CDR2 SNEGSKA (reference sequence). Trimming stripped 3 bases from V and 2 bases from J, with 17 bases between. CDR3 length equals 15 residues. CDR3 protein: CSARGAPEAPYEQYF. For the CDR3, the DNA is TGCAGTGCTAGGGGTGCTCCTGAAGCGCCCTACGAGCAGTACTTC.

This clonotype came up a few times. The chain carries TRBV9 and TRBJ2-7; no definite D call. The CDR3 has 14 residues. V was shortened by 4 bases and J by 7 bases, with 18 bases between the two germline ends. Germline CDR1 and CDR2: SGDLS and YYNGEE. The CDR3 protein is CASSPWSGSEEQYF. CDR3 DNA sequence: TGTGCCAGCAGCCCGTGGTCCGGGTCTGAGGAGCAGTACTTC.

This clonotype occurred many times. The CDR3 sequence: CASSTGGSYEQYF. Here the CDR3 DNA reads TGCGCCAGCAGCACCGGGGGCTCCTACGAGCAGTACTTC. The gene calls are TRBV5-1 and TRBJ2-7; the D gene is possibly TRBD2 (6 bases). The length of the CDR3 is 13 residues. In germline, CDR1 is SGHRS, CDR2 YFSETQ. V was cut by 4 bases and J by 0 bases, with 8 bases left in between. The variable domain in full, with the rest retrieved from reference TRBV5-1 and TRBJ2-7, is KAGVTQTPRYLIKTRGQQVTLSCSPISGHRSVSWYQQTPGQGLQFLFEYFSETQRNKGNFPGRFSGRQFSNSRSEMNVSTLELGDSALYLCASSTGGSYEQYFGPGTRLTVT.

This clonotype was counted at least ten times. The chain couples TRBV4-1 to TRBJ2-3; D not certain. CDR3 length: 13 amino acids. V dropped 4 bases and J dropped 6 bases, with 11 bases sitting between them. Per germline, CDR1 MGHRA and CDR2 YSYEKL. This CDR3 is CASSPDGIDTQYF. The CDR3, as DNA: TGCGCCAGCAGCCCCGACGGAATTGATACGCAGTATTTT.

At least ten counts were recorded for this clonotype. An end of the junction does not agree with germline; a read error may underlie this. The V and J genes are TRBV5-1 and TRBJ1-1; D call uncertain. Per germline, CDR1 SGHRS and CDR2 YFSETQ. The CDR3 is 13 residues long. In nucleotides, the CDR3 is TGTGCCAGCAGCTTGGGCAGGAACACTGAAGCTTTCTTT. This sequence encodes CASSLGRNTEAFF.

V usage is TRBV6-2 or TRBV6-3 and J usage is TRBJ2-3; D gene uncertain. CDR3 length equals 13 residues. The V end was cut by 4 bases, the J end by 7 bases, with 12 bases between. The germline CDR1 and CDR2 sequences are MNHEY and SVGEGT. The CDR3 spells CASSSGSPNTQYF. CDR3 sequence (DNA): TGTGCCAGCAGTTCCGGGTCTCCCAATACGCAGTATTTT.

This clonotype was detected only a few times. The chain employs TRBV28 and TRBJ2-3, with 11 bases that match TRBD2. This CDR3 is 15 amino acids long. CDR1 is MDHEN, CDR2 SYDVKM, per germline. Unmatched junction bases numbered 3, after V lost 1 base and J lost 6 bases. This chain's CDR3 is CASSLSASGRDTQYF. DNA for the CDR3: TGTGCCAGCAGTTTATCGGCTAGCGGGAGGGATACGCAGTATTTT.

The chain has TRBV5-1 and TRBJ2-3; 10 nucleotides match TRBD2. The CDR3 runs to 24 residues. From germline, CDR1 is SGHRS and CDR2 YFSETQ. Trimming at V came to 0 bases and at J to 0 bases, leaving 25 bases not matched to a gene. The DNA for the CDR3 is TGCGCCAGCAGCTTGGTAGCTGGGACTAGCGATCTTACCTACTCTGGGGCTAGCACAGATACGCAGTATTTT. Its protein product is CASSLVAGTSDLTYSGASTDTQYF.

This clonotype has at least ten counts. The chain links TRBV11-2 to TRBJ2-1, with 8 bases lining up with TRBD2. Per germline, CDR1 SGHAT and CDR2 FQNNGV. Germline trimming cut 5 bases from V and 14 bases from J; bases unmatched to any gene: 8. This CDR3 has 12 residues. The CDR3 sequence: CASSPSSGSEFF. The CDR3 DNA reads TGTGCCAGCAGCCCCTCAAGCGGGAGTGAGTTCTTC.

This clonotype was observed many times. The chain recombines TRBV5-1 with TRBJ2-5; 7 bases line up with TRBD1. Losses at the gene ends were 3 bases for V and 3 bases for J; bases not matched to a gene: 2. The germline gives CDR1 SGHRS, CDR2 YFSETQ. The CDR3 spans 13 residues. In nucleotides, the CDR3 is TGCGCCAGCAGCTGGGACAGCAAAGAGACCCAGTACTTC. It is translated as CASSWDSKETQYF.

This clonotype was detected ten times or more. The chain joins TRBV6-5 to TRBJ2-1; 8 bases fit TRBD2. V lost 6 bases, J lost 10 bases, and 5 bases stayed unmatched. Germline V gives CDR1 MNHEY, CDR2 SVGAGI. CDR3 size: 12 residues. The CDR3 DNA follows: TGTGCCAGCAGCCCCTTAGCGGGAGAGCAGTTCTTC. Translation: CASSPLAGEQFF.

The rearrangement links TRBV9 to TRBJ1-6; possible D gene TRBD1, 5 bases. CDR1 and CDR2 from the germline V gene are SGDLS and YYNGEE. There are 16 residues in the CDR3. V shed 0 bases and J shed 7 bases, with 14 bases lying between them. CDR3 sequence (DNA): TGTGCCAGCAGCGTAGGGCAGGGAGATGGAAATTCACCCCTCCACTTT. Its translation is CASSVGQGDGNSPLHF.

This clonotype occurred many times. J is TRBJ1-5 and V is TRBV12-3 or TRBV12-4, with D possibly TRBD1 on 6 matching bases. There are 14 residues in the CDR3. V lost 3 bases to trimming and J lost 5 bases, with 11 bases between them. The DNA of the CDR3 is TGTGCCAGCAGTTTCGGACAGCCCCATCAGCCCCAGCATTTT. Encoded protein: CASSFGQPHQPQHF.

This clonotype was recorded only once. The rearrangement uses TRBV7-2 and TRBJ2-3; TRBD2 aligns across 10 bases. The CDR3 extends over 17 amino acids. In germline, CDR1 is SGHTA, CDR2 FQGNSA. The V segment lost 5 bases and the J segment 5 bases; nucleotides outside the gene matches: 13. For the CDR3, the DNA is TGTGCCAGCAGCCGTCGAAGGAGCGGGAGGGCCGAAGATACGCAGTATTTT. This encodes CASSRRRSGRAEDTQYF.

CDR3 in DNA: TGCAGTGCCGACCCGGGCCCGGAAGGCTACACCTTC. The encoded protein is CSADPGPEGYTF. The chain links TRBV20-1 to TRBJ1-2; the D is unclear. Looked up from germline, CDR1 is DFQATT and CDR2 is SNEGSKA (reference sequence). Trimming shortened V by 6 bases and J by 8 bases, and 16 bases separated the two germline ends. This CDR3 region has 12 residues.

The chain uses TRBV19 and TRBJ2-3; tentative D call: TRBD2 (6 bases). CDR3 length: 13 amino acids. The germline gives CDR1 LNHDA, CDR2 SQIVND (reference sequence). V gave up 1 base and J gave up 4 bases, with 6 bases separating them. CDR3 loop: CASSIGRADTQYF. The CDR3 DNA is TGTGCCAGTAGTATAGGGAGGGCAGATACGCAGTATTTT.

This clonotype was seen a handful of times. The chain joins TRBV7-2 to TRBJ2-7; 7 nucleotides agree with TRBD1. The CDR3 runs to 16 residues. Germline values: CDR1 SGHTA, CDR2 FQGNSA. Unmatched junction bases numbered 9, after V lost 0 bases and J lost 4 bases. In DNA, the CDR3 is TGTGCCAGCAGCTTAGCGAGTGTAGGGGGCGAGTACGAGCAGTACTTC. Encoded protein: CASSLASVGGEYEQYF.

The chain carries TRBV6-5 and TRBJ2-4, with 7 positions matching TRBD1. Germline V lookup: CDR1 MNHEY, CDR2 SVGAGI. The J segment lost 4 bases and the V segment lost 6 bases, leaving 9 bases of the junction unmatched. The CDR3 spans 15 residues. The DNA for the CDR3 is TGTGCCAGCAGCCCGACCGGGACAGCTAAAAACATTCAGTACTTC. This codes for CASSPTGTAKNIQYF.

This clonotype came up many times. J is TRBJ2-2 and V is TRBV7-2; TRBD2 aligns across 9 bases. CDR3 size: 15 residues. Germline V gene sequence: CDR1 SGHTA, CDR2 FQGNSA. V lost 6 bases, J lost 2 bases, and 4 bases stayed unmatched. The CDR3, as DNA: TGTGCCAGCAGGCCGACTAGCGGTAACACCGGGGAGCTGTTTTTT. Translation gives CASRPTSGNTGELFF.

This clonotype was observed a handful of times. The chain uses TRBV7-3 and TRBJ2-3; maybe TRBD2 (5 bases). CDR1 and CDR2 from the germline V gene are SGHTA and FQGTGA. This CDR3 is 16 amino acids long. The V and J ends lost 4 bases and 1 base respectively, with 15 bases between them. The CDR3, as DNA: TGTGCCAGCAGCTCCCCCTCCGAGGGAGGCACAGATACGCAGTATTTT. Translated: CASSSPSEGGTDTQYF.

The chain links TRBV20-1 to TRBJ2-1, with 14 bases lining up with TRBD2. CDR3 length equals 14 residues. J gave up 7 bases and V 5 bases, and 4 bases lay outside the gene matches. Germline-derived CDR1 and CDR2 are DFQATT and SNEGSKA (reference sequence). The CDR3: CSARTSGRWNEQFF. The CDR3 DNA is TGCAGTGCTCGGACTAGCGGGAGGTGGAATGAGCAGTTCTTC.

The chain couples TRBV9 to TRBJ1-1; D is undetermined. V was pared by 4 bases and J by 4 bases, with 14 bases between. This CDR3 has 14 residues. Germline V gene sequence: CDR1 SGDLS, CDR2 YYNGEE. The CDR3 bases are TGTGCCAGCAGCCCCGTGGGTGTAGGCACTGAAGCTTTCTTT. It translates to CASSPVGVGTEAFF. Using reference TRBV9 and TRBJ1-1 for the parts outside the CDR3, the full variable domain is DSGVTQTPKHLITATGQRVTLRCSPRSGDLSVYWYQQSLDQGLQFLIQYYNGEERAKGNILERFSAQQFPDLHSELNLSSLELGDSALYFCASSPVGVGTEAFFGQGTRLTVV.

In its sample, this clonotype was seen a few times. The chain is built from TRBV5-1 and TRBJ2-5, with TRBD1 identical over 10 bases. J lost 2 bases, V lost 0 bases, and 4 bases had no gene match. The CDR3 contains 16 residues. Looked up from germline, CDR1 is SGHRS and CDR2 is YFSETQ. CDR3 coding DNA: TGCGCCAGCAGCTTGGGGACAGGGGGAATTCAAGAGACCCAGTACTTC. It translates to CASSLGTGGIQETQYF.

This clonotype was picked up a small number of times. The chain recombines TRBV6-5 with TRBJ2-5; 11 bases are shared with TRBD2. Per the germline V gene, CDR1 is MNHEY and CDR2 is SVGAGI. Trimming cost V 6 bases and J 4 bases; bases outside gene matches: 7. The length of the CDR3 is 15 residues. The CDR3 DNA follows: TGTGCCAGCAGCGGTAATGGACTAGCGGGAGAGACCCAGTACTTC. It translates to CASSGNGLAGETQYF.